This TCR beta chain is from a study of T cells in localized non-small cell lung cancer. Profiling relied on immunoSEQ multiplex PCR, and the TCRdb table lists in-frame clones only, not all of them. The repertoire holds roughly 26,000 clones, with under 95% as singletons. Study-wide results and limits: The highest T cell clonality was in uninvolved adjacent lung, above tumor. A median of around 60 clones ranked among the top 100 in tumor appeared in adjacent lung.

V was cut by 4 bases and J by 0 bases, with 6 bases left in between. Germline assignment: CDR1 MNHEY and CDR2 SMNVEV (reference sequence). This CDR3 comprises 13 residues. In regard to this clone: Its antigen is unknown.

This clonotype originated in a female donor over 55 with stage II squamous cell lung carcinoma. The source was peripheral blood, collected before any cancer treatment. The genes are TRBV27 and TRBJ1-2; D remains ambiguous. CDR3 region: CASSSNPNYGYTF. CDR3 DNA: TGTGCCAGCAGTTCCAATCCTAACTATGGCTACACCTTC.